This T cell receptor (beta chain) was sequenced during a study of tumor-infiltrating lymphocytes in primary liver carcinoma. Starting from 450 to 500 ng of total RNA, TCR beta cDNA was produced with a primer in the constant region. For TCR beta, libraries were produced by three nested multiplex PCR rounds using slightly modified ARM-PCR. It was with TRBV1-TRBV30 forward primers and a C-beta reverse primer that the first two PCR rounds were run, at roughly 9 cycles each. MiXCR, run by TCRdb on the multiplex PCR reads, gives a single entry per CDR3 protein. The table has roughly 57,000 distinct CDR3 sequences, 70% to 85% seen once. Study-level points and caveats: It was observed that only about 8-24% of the top clones appeared in every one of the five tumor regions. Tumor samples exhibited a significantly greater top-250-clone fraction than blood samples (p = 0.039).

Co-extraction of RNA and DNA was performed on 20-30 mg of unsorted bulk tissue. Over 75% of the cells in every tumor sample were viable tumor cells. On this clonotype itself: What it binds is unknown. A junction end diverges from the germline sequence, so it may reflect a read error.

The CDR3 totals 16 residues. In germline, CDR1 is SGHNT, CDR2 YENEEA. This receptor was identified in a man in his forties or fifties with primary liver carcinoma and hepatitis B virus infection. Material for sequencing was liver tumor tissue from sampling region 2. The subset is: tumor region T2, inferior pole. The chain recombines TRBV11-3 with TRBJ2-1; D perhaps matches TRBD2 (6 bases). The DNA for the CDR3 is TGTGCCAGCAGCTTGGGCGAGGGACTTACTTACAATGAGCAGTCCTTC. Translation: CASSLGEGLTYNEQSF.